This is a list of T cell receptor beta chains from one sample in a study of regulatory T cells in long-lasting Graves disease. Via MiXCR, TCRdb re-called the multiplex PCR reads, giving one row per CDR3 protein. The table records 450,000 to 600,000 distinct CDR3 sequences, roughly 13% of them present only once. These data also formed part of another study, on T cells in Graves' hyperthyroidism and ophthalmopathy.

The sequencing here drew on peripheral blood mononuclear cells (PBMCs), taken at new diagnosis, from a patient treated with antithyroid drugs. These TCRs come from a man aged 30 to 45 with Graves disease. Each CDR3 is given with its conserved first and last residue. Each record gives: J gene, V gene, clone size, D gene, CDR3 protein, CDR3 DNA. The D gene is left open where the match is weak. Size is stated for part of the rows, as once, few or many counts, or as a class when the clone is expanded.

J: TRBJ2-7
V: TRBV24-1
size: many
D: -
CDR3: CATGTGSLQGQYF
DNA: TGTGCCACCGGTACGGGCAGTCTTCAAGGGCAGTACTTC

J: TRBJ2-1
V: TRBV29-1
size: many
D: TRBD2
CDR3: CSVGTSGGDNEQFF
DNA: TGCAGCGTCGGAACTAGCGGCGGGGACAATGAGCAGTTCTTC

J: TRBJ1-1
V: TRBV7-2
size: many
D: -
CDR3: CASSLNRLNTEAFF
DNA: TGTGCCAGCAGCTTGAACCGACTGAACACTGAAGCTTTCTTT

J: TRBJ1-5
V: TRBV20-1
size: few
D: -
CDR3: CSAGMGSGRNQPQHF
DNA: TGCAGTGCCGGGATGGGGAGCGGTCGCAATCAGCCCCAGCATTTT

J: TRBJ2-2
V: TRBV6-1
size: -
D: TRBD2
CDR3: CASNTPVTSGRKTGELFF
DNA: TGTGCCAGCAATACCCCGGTGACTAGCGGGAGGAAGACCGGGGAGCTGTTTTTT

J: TRBJ1-6
V: TRBV6-2/TRBV6-3
size: many
D: -
CDR3: CASSYSMGSPLHF
DNA: TGTGCCAGCAGTTACTCGATGGGTTCACCCCTCCACTTT

J: TRBJ2-5
V: TRBV7-2
size: few
D: TRBD2
CDR3: CASSVAGSKETQYF
DNA: TGTGCCAGCAGCGTAGCGGGTAGCAAAGAGACCCAGTACTTC

J: TRBJ2-7
V: TRBV18
size: -
D: -
CDR3: CASSPGVWDEQYF
DNA: TGTGCCAGCTCACCAGGGGTCTGGGACGAGCAGTACTTC

J: TRBJ1-5
V: TRBV6-1
size: many
D: -
CDR3: CASSEVGNQPQHF
DNA: TGTGCCAGCAGTGAAGTAGGAAATCAGCCCCAGCATTTT

J: TRBJ2-3
V: TRBV4-1
size: -
D: TRBD2
CDR3: CASSQARRTSMGSDTQYF
DNA: TGCGCCAGCAGCCAAGCTCGACGGACTAGCATGGGGTCGGATACGCAGTATTTT

J: TRBJ2-1
V: TRBV28
size: many
D: -
CDR3: CASSYAYNEQFF
DNA: TGTGCCAGCAGTTACGCCTACAATGAGCAGTTCTTC

J: TRBJ1-2
V: TRBV29-1
size: few
D: -
CDR3: CSAPLREGDGYTF
DNA: TGCAGCGCCCCCCTCAGGGAAGGCGATGGCTACACCTTC

J: TRBJ2-3
V: TRBV28
size: -
D: -
CDR3: CASSLVRGFGTDTQYF
DNA: TGTGCCAGCAGTTTAGTTCGGGGATTCGGCACAGATACGCAGTATTTT

J: TRBJ2-5
V: TRBV11-1
size: few
D: -
CDR3: CASSAGTLYQETQYF
DNA: TGTGCCAGCAGCGCCGGGACTTTGTACCAAGAGACCCAGTACTTC

J: TRBJ1-2
V: TRBV5-6
size: many
D: -
CDR3: CASSKEGYGYTF
DNA: TGTGCCAGCAGCAAGGAAGGCTATGGCTACACCTTC

J: TRBJ1-1
V: TRBV18
size: -
D: -
CDR3: CASSQKTGIEAFF
DNA: TGTGCCAGCTCACAAAAAACAGGAATTGAAGCTTTCTTT

J: TRBJ2-7
V: TRBV20-1
size: many
D: TRBD2
CDR3: CSARHPLAGDYEQYF
DNA: TGCAGTGCTCGCCACCCACTAGCGGGAGACTACGAGCAGTACTTC

J: TRBJ2-7
V: TRBV6-1
size: many
D: TRBD2
CDR3: CASRGLAEYEQYF
DNA: TGTGCCAGCAGAGGACTAGCTGAGTACGAGCAGTACTTC

J: TRBJ2-3
V: TRBV2
size: many
D: TRBD2
CDR3: CASRVTSGVSTDTQYF
DNA: TGTGCCAGCAGGGTGACTAGCGGGGTAAGCACAGATACGCAGTATTTT

J: TRBJ2-1
V: TRBV24-1
size: many
D: -
CDR3: CATSDFGGQGLGGEQFF
DNA: TGTGCCACCAGTGATTTTGGTGGCCAGGGGCTAGGGGGTGAGCAGTTCTTC

J: TRBJ2-3
V: TRBV29-1
size: many
D: -
CDR3: CSVEVTSTDTQYF
DNA: TGCAGCGTTGAAGTAACCAGCACAGATACGCAGTATTTT

J: TRBJ1-3
V: TRBV14
size: few
D: -
CDR3: CASSHSINTIYF
DNA: TGTGCCAGCAGCCATTCTATAAACACCATATATTTT

J: TRBJ2-5
V: TRBV24-1
size: many
D: -
CDR3: CATSDPGPRGTQYF
DNA: TGTGCCACCAGTGACCCGGGACCCCGGGGGACCCAGTACTTC

J: TRBJ2-7
V: TRBV5-1
size: many
D: -
CDR3: CASRKWIAAYEQYF
DNA: TGCGCCAGCAGGAAGTGGATAGCTGCGTACGAGCAGTACTTC

J: TRBJ1-4
V: TRBV29-1
size: few
D: -
CDR3: CSVLPGTVNEKLFF
DNA: TGCAGCGTTTTGCCCGGGACGGTAAATGAAAAACTGTTTTTT

J: TRBJ2-7
V: TRBV10-2
size: many
D: -
CDR3: CASSTGGYPYEQYF
DNA: TGCGCCAGCAGCACCGGGGGTTACCCCTACGAGCAGTACTTC

J: TRBJ2-1
V: TRBV19
size: few
D: -
CDR3: CASSTVPPNEQFF
DNA: TGTGCCAGTAGTACTGTCCCACCCAATGAGCAGTTCTTC

J: TRBJ1-1
V: TRBV29-1
size: many
D: -
CDR3: CSVATGMDTEAFF
DNA: TGCAGCGTTGCCACAGGGATGGACACTGAAGCTTTCTTT

J: TRBJ2-3
V: TRBV24-1
size: many
D: -
CDR3: CATSGLTASSVTETQYF
DNA: TGTGCCACCAGTGGGCTGACGGCTTCGTCAGTCACAGAGACGCAGTATTTT

J: TRBJ2-3
V: TRBV6-4
size: few
D: TRBD2
CDR3: CASSDSAGGSTDTQYF
DNA: TGTGCCAGCAGTGACTCAGCGGGAGGTAGCACAGATACGCAGTATTTT

J: TRBJ2-3
V: TRBV6-2/TRBV6-3
size: -
D: -
CDR3: CAGSGSIRDTQYF
DNA: TGTGCCGGTTCCGGATCTATTCGGGATACGCAGTATTTT

J: TRBJ2-1
V: TRBV12-3/TRBV12-4
size: many
D: -
CDR3: CASSRIGNEQFF
DNA: TGTGCCAGCAGCCGCATTGGGAATGAGCAGTTCTTC

J: TRBJ2-1
V: TRBV20-1
size: -
D: TRBD2
CDR3: CSAGGTSGSAEQFF
DNA: TGCAGTGCTGGAGGGACTAGCGGGAGTGCTGAGCAGTTCTTC

J: TRBJ2-1
V: TRBV2
size: many
D: -
CDR3: CASSPRDQGYNEQFF
DNA: TGTGCCAGCAGTCCCCGGGATCAAGGGTACAATGAGCAGTTCTTC

J: TRBJ2-7
V: TRBV29-1
size: many
D: -
CDR3: CSVWWENPYEQYF
DNA: TGCAGCGTCTGGTGGGAGAACCCCTACGAGCAGTACTTC

J: TRBJ2-2
V: TRBV5-1
size: -
D: -
CDR3: CASRPNPDTGELFF
DNA: TGCGCCAGCCGTCCTAACCCGGACACCGGGGAGCTGTTTTTT

J: TRBJ2-1
V: TRBV5-1
size: many
D: -
CDR3: CASSLQGRGGNEQFF
DNA: TGCGCCAGCAGCCTTCAGGGGCGTGGGGGCAATGAGCAGTTCTTC

J: TRBJ1-1
V: TRBV20-1
size: many
D: -
CDR3: CSAPARRGTEAFF
DNA: TGCAGTGCTCCCGCACGACGGGGCACTGAAGCTTTCTTT

J: TRBJ2-5
V: TRBV20-1
size: -
D: TRBD2
CDR3: CSDRTSGKETRYF
DNA: TGCAGTGATAGGACTAGCGGTAAAGAGACCCGGTACTTC

J: TRBJ2-2
V: TRBV24-1
size: few
D: TRBD1
CDR3: CATSDFLGRAGGETGELFF
DNA: TGTGCCACCAGTGATTTTTTAGGTCGCGCAGGGGGCGAAACCGGGGAGCTGTTTTTT

J: TRBJ2-1
V: TRBV14
size: -
D: TRBD2
CDR3: CASSQDDPLLAAGSYNEQFF
DNA: TGTGCCAGCAGCCAAGATGACCCACTCCTAGCGGCTGGCTCCTACAATGAGCAGTTCTTC

J: TRBJ2-3
V: TRBV20-1
size: many
D: -
CDR3: CSARPRARTDTQYF
DNA: TGCAGTGCTAGACCCCGGGCTAGGACAGATACGCAGTATTTT

J: TRBJ2-1
V: TRBV5-1
size: -
D: -
CDR3: CASSLFSGEYNEQFF
DNA: TGCGCCAGCAGCTTGTTCTCAGGGGAATACAATGAGCAGTTCTTC